These T cell receptor beta chains were read from a single sample in a study of cytomegalovirus exposure and HLA in healthy donors. The assay was immunoSEQ multiplex PCR, and TCRdb's table has in-frame clones only and misses some. Seen here are around 67,000 clones, about 84% observed once, and the top ten hold 7.8%. The sample comprised PBMCs. These receptors were collected from a man aged 18 to 35 in good health and CMV-seropositive. Each CDR3 is given with its conserved first and last residue. The order of the fields is V gene, clone size, D gene, J gene, CDR3 protein, CDR3 DNA. D genes are given only for firm matches. Rows may omit the clone size; those that give it use once, few, many or a size class.

V gene: TRBV18; clone size: -; D gene: -; J gene: TRBJ2-2; CDR3 protein: CASSPQGLTNTGELFF; CDR3 DNA: TGTGCCAGCTCACCCCAGGGGTTAACGAACACCGGGGAGCTGTTTTTT
V gene: TRBV7-9; clone size: -; D gene: TRBD1; J gene: TRBJ2-7; CDR3 protein: CASSAGQVNSYEQYF; CDR3 DNA: TGTGCCAGCAGCGCGGGACAGGTGAATTCCTACGAGCAGTACTTC
V gene: TRBV28; clone size: once; D gene: TRBD2; J gene: TRBJ2-3; CDR3 protein: CASSPTSGGADTQYF; CDR3 DNA: TGTGCCAGCAGCCCGACTAGCGGGGGGGCAGATACGCAGTATTTT
V gene: TRBV30; clone size: -; D gene: -; J gene: TRBJ1-2; CDR3 protein: CAWSRPEGYTF; CDR3 DNA: TGTGCCTGGAGCAGACCGGAGGGCTACACCTTC
V gene: TRBV29-1; clone size: -; D gene: -; J gene: TRBJ2-7; CDR3 protein: CSVAEGDRGEQYF; CDR3 DNA: TGCAGCGTTGCCGAGGGGGACCGAGGGGAGCAGTACTTC
V gene: TRBV25-1; clone size: few; D gene: -; J gene: TRBJ2-5; CDR3 protein: CASSEASGAPETQYF; CDR3 DNA: TGTGCCAGCAGTGAAGCGTCAGGGGCGCCAGAGACCCAGTACTTC
V gene: TRBV29-1; clone size: -; D gene: TRBD2; J gene: TRBJ2-5; CDR3 protein: CSGCYGAGSQETQYF; CDR3 DNA: TGCAGCGGATGTTATGGAGCGGGGAGCCAAGAGACCCAGTACTTC
V gene: TRBV2; clone size: -; D gene: -; J gene: TRBJ2-1; CDR3 protein: CASSPSTGGGLADYNEQFF; CDR3 DNA: TGTGCCAGCAGTCCCTCGACAGGGGGAGGACTAGCGGACTACAATGAGCAGTTCTTC
V gene: TRBV4-1; clone size: once; D gene: TRBD1; J gene: TRBJ1-1; CDR3 protein: CASSRYRGAEAFF; CDR3 DNA: TGCGCCAGCAGCCGCTACAGGGGGGCCGAAGCTTTCTTT
V gene: TRBV7-9; clone size: once; D gene: -; J gene: TRBJ1-1; CDR3 protein: CASSESSGGTEAFF; CDR3 DNA: TGTGCCAGCAGCGAGTCCTCGGGAGGGACTGAAGCTTTCTTT
V gene: TRBV6-1; clone size: -; D gene: TRBD2; J gene: TRBJ2-1; CDR3 protein: CASRSTSGTFDEQFF; CDR3 DNA: TGTGCCAGCAGGTCGACTAGCGGGACTTTTGATGAGCAGTTCTTC
V gene: TRBV21-1; clone size: -; D gene: -; J gene: TRBJ1-1; CDR3 protein: CASSKGAVPMNTEAFF; CDR3 DNA: TGTGCCAGCAGCAAAGGAGCGGTACCTATGAACACTGAAGCTTTCTTT
V gene: TRBV30; clone size: -; D gene: -; J gene: TRBJ2-7; CDR3 protein: CAWSVSGAYEQYF; CDR3 DNA: TGTGCCTGGAGTGTATCGGGGGCCTACGAGCAGTACTTC
V gene: TRBV10-1; clone size: -; D gene: -; J gene: TRBJ2-3; CDR3 protein: CASSAQGVDTQYF; CDR3 DNA: TGCGCCAGCAGTGCTCAGGGTGTAGATACGCAGTATTTT
V gene: TRBV30; clone size: once; D gene: -; J gene: TRBJ2-7; CDR3 protein: CAWSLREGPRDEQYF; CDR3 DNA: TGTGCCTGGAGTCTTCGTGAAGGCCCCCGGGACGAGCAGTACTTC
V gene: TRBV30; clone size: -; D gene: TRBD1; J gene: TRBJ1-1; CDR3 protein: CAWSTQGDTEAFF; CDR3 DNA: TGTGCCTGGAGTACCCAGGGGGACACTGAAGCTTTCTTT
V gene: TRBV7-9; clone size: -; D gene: TRBD1; J gene: TRBJ1-2; CDR3 protein: CASSLVGQNYGYTF; CDR3 DNA: TGTGCCAGCAGCTTAGTGGGACAGAACTATGGCTACACCTTC
V gene: TRBV18; clone size: -; D gene: -; J gene: TRBJ1-5; CDR3 protein: CASSPTGYSNQPQHF; CDR3 DNA: TGTGCCAGCTCACCCACAGGATATAGCAATCAGCCCCAGCATTTT
V gene: TRBV6-5; clone size: -; D gene: -; J gene: TRBJ1-6; CDR3 protein: CASSYQRVNSPLHF; CDR3 DNA: TGTGCCAGCAGTTACCAACGGGTTAATTCACCCCTCCACTTT
V gene: TRBV27; clone size: -; D gene: -; J gene: TRBJ1-1; CDR3 protein: CASSPLGRTEAFF; CDR3 DNA: TGTGCCAGCAGTCCCCTTGGGCGCACTGAAGCTTTCTTT
V gene: TRBV4-1; clone size: few; D gene: -; J gene: TRBJ1-2; CDR3 protein: CASSPLPQDYGYTF; CDR3 DNA: TGCGCCAGCAGCCCCCTCCCCCAGGACTATGGCTACACCTTC
V gene: TRBV30; clone size: -; D gene: -; J gene: TRBJ2-5; CDR3 protein: CAWSRPGVQETQYF; CDR3 DNA: TGTGCCTGGAGTCGCCCGGGGGTCCAAGAGACCCAGTACTTC
V gene: TRBV6-6; clone size: -; D gene: -; J gene: TRBJ1-6; CDR3 protein: CASSFLRDTLLHF; CDR3 DNA: TGTGCCAGCAGTTTCCTCCGGGACACACTACTCCACTTT
V gene: TRBV10-2; clone size: -; D gene: TRBD1; J gene: TRBJ1-2; CDR3 protein: CASRAGGPNYGYTF; CDR3 DNA: TGCGCCAGCAGGGCAGGGGGCCCTAACTATGGCTACACCTTC
V gene: TRBV30; clone size: once; D gene: -; J gene: TRBJ1-2; CDR3 protein: CAWSLGGASGYTF; CDR3 DNA: TGTGCCTGGAGTTTAGGGGGGGCCTCTGGCTACACCTTC
V gene: TRBV7-8; clone size: -; D gene: -; J gene: TRBJ2-2; CDR3 protein: CASPGHSNTGELFF; CDR3 DNA: TGTGCCAGCCCGGGACACTCGAACACCGGGGAGCTGTTTTTT
V gene: TRBV5-1; clone size: -; D gene: TRBD2; J gene: TRBJ2-3; CDR3 protein: CASSLGTSGRRDTQYF; CDR3 DNA: TGCGCCAGCAGCTTGGGGACTAGCGGGAGGAGGGATACGCAGTATTTT
V gene: TRBV9; clone size: -; D gene: -; J gene: TRBJ2-2; CDR3 protein: CASSVLGDTGELFF; CDR3 DNA: TGTGCCAGCAGCGTGTTAGGGGACACCGGGGAGCTGTTTTTT
V gene: TRBV19; clone size: -; D gene: -; J gene: TRBJ1-2; CDR3 protein: CASSINRVDGYTF; CDR3 DNA: TGTGCCAGTAGTATCAACAGGGTGGATGGCTACACCTTC
V gene: TRBV5-4; clone size: few; D gene: TRBD1; J gene: TRBJ2-7; CDR3 protein: CASSLDGTGPSSYEQYF; CDR3 DNA: TGTGCCAGCAGCTTGGATGGGACAGGGCCTAGCTCCTACGAGCAGTACTTC
V gene: TRBV4-1; clone size: -; D gene: TRBD2; J gene: TRBJ2-7; CDR3 protein: CASSQVSLAGAYEQYF; CDR3 DNA: TGCGCCAGCAGCCAAGTGTCACTAGCGGGGGCCTACGAGCAGTACTTC
V gene: TRBV6-5; clone size: few; D gene: -; J gene: TRBJ2-5; CDR3 protein: CASSYKLGGTQYF; CDR3 DNA: TGTGCCAGCAGTTACAAACTAGGGGGGACCCAGTACTTC
V gene: TRBV28; clone size: -; D gene: TRBD2; J gene: TRBJ2-3; CDR3 protein: CASSLPAGDTDTQYF; CDR3 DNA: TGTGCCAGCAGTTTACCAGCGGGGGACACAGATACGCAGTATTTT
V gene: TRBV29-1; clone size: -; D gene: TRBD2; J gene: TRBJ2-1; CDR3 protein: CSVERTSSYNEQFF; CDR3 DNA: TGCAGCGTTGAACGGACTAGCTCCTACAATGAGCAGTTCTTC
V gene: TRBV13; clone size: -; D gene: -; J gene: TRBJ2-7; CDR3 protein: CASSWAERSYEQYF; CDR3 DNA: TGTGCCAGCAGCTGGGCAGAGAGAAGCTACGAGCAGTACTTC
V gene: TRBV11-2; clone size: once; D gene: -; J gene: TRBJ2-2; CDR3 protein: CASSLRRVETGELFF; CDR3 DNA: TGTGCCAGCAGCTTACGTCGGGTAGAAACCGGGGAGCTGTTTTTT
V gene: TRBV30; clone size: -; D gene: TRBD1; J gene: TRBJ2-7; CDR3 protein: CAWSLGTGGYEQYF; CDR3 DNA: TGTGCCTGGAGTCTTGGGACAGGGGGCTACGAGCAGTACTTC
V gene: TRBV4-1; clone size: -; D gene: TRBD2; J gene: TRBJ2-5; CDR3 protein: CASSQHVTSGQETQYF; CDR3 DNA: TGCGCCAGCAGCCAGCATGTCACTAGCGGACAAGAGACCCAGTACTTC
V gene: TRBV5-4; clone size: -; D gene: TRBD1; J gene: TRBJ2-7; CDR3 protein: CASSLGGQYVEQYF; CDR3 DNA: TGTGCCAGCAGCTTGGGGGGACAGTATGTCGAGCAGTACTTC
V gene: TRBV30; clone size: -; D gene: -; J gene: TRBJ1-1; CDR3 protein: CAWTRDTTEAFF; CDR3 DNA: TGTGCCTGGACCCGGGACACCACTGAAGCTTTCTTT
V gene: TRBV6-5; clone size: -; D gene: -; J gene: TRBJ1-1; CDR3 protein: CASSYTGNTEAFF; CDR3 DNA: TGTGCCAGCAGTTATACGGGGAACACTGAAGCTTTCTTT
V gene: TRBV7-6; clone size: -; D gene: TRBD1; J gene: TRBJ2-2; CDR3 protein: CASSLTGVGGELFF; CDR3 DNA: TGTGCCAGCAGCTTGACAGGGGTTGGCGGGGAGCTGTTTTTT
V gene: TRBV19; clone size: -; D gene: TRBD1; J gene: TRBJ2-7; CDR3 protein: CASSAGQGSSYEQYF; CDR3 DNA: TGTGCCAGTAGTGCGGGACAGGGCAGCTCCTACGAGCAGTACTTC
V gene: TRBV7-7; clone size: -; D gene: -; J gene: TRBJ2-5; CDR3 protein: CASSLSSQETQYF; CDR3 DNA: TGTGCCAGCAGCCTATCATCCCAAGAGACCCAGTACTTC
V gene: TRBV28; clone size: few; D gene: -; J gene: TRBJ1-2; CDR3 protein: CASSRGTDGYTF; CDR3 DNA: TGTGCCAGCAGTCGGGGGACGGATGGCTACACCTTC
V gene: TRBV30; clone size: -; D gene: TRBD1; J gene: TRBJ1-2; CDR3 protein: CAWSVTGAYGYTF; CDR3 DNA: TGTGCCTGGAGTGTGACAGGGGCATATGGCTACACCTTC
V gene: TRBV13; clone size: -; D gene: TRBD1; J gene: TRBJ2-7; CDR3 protein: CASSPRTGTAEQYF; CDR3 DNA: TGTGCCAGCAGCCCTAGGACAGGGACGGCCGAGCAGTACTTC